Listed below are T cell receptor beta chains from one sample, sequenced in a study of blood T cell repertoires in COVID-19. This table comes from immunoSEQ multiplex PCR, and its TCRdb copy is limited to in-frame clones, with some not included. This sample has around 340,000 clones, with about 86% found just once. Source material: peripheral blood. These receptor sequences come from a man aged 25-45 years with active or convalescent COVID-19. CDR3s include the opening cysteine and the closing phenylalanine or tryptophan. A D gene is named only where the DNA matches it firmly. Clone size appears in some rows only: once, few, many, or a class for an expanded clone.

size: .
V: TRBV5-4
D: .
J: TRBJ2-1
DNA: TGTGCCAGCAGCTTGGCCTTAAGCGGCTCCTACAATGAGCAGTTCTTC
CDR3: CASSLALSGSYNEQFF

size: .
V: TRBV13
D: .
J: TRBJ2-7
DNA: TGTGCCAGCAGCACGGCGGGCCTCTCCGAGCAGTACTTC
CDR3: CASSTAGLSEQYF

size: .
V: TRBV23-1
D: TRBD1
J: TRBJ1-2
DNA: TGCGCCAGCAGTCAATACGGTGAGGGGGCCGCGGCTAACTATGGCTACACCTTC
CDR3: CASSQYGEGAAANYGYTF

size: .
V: TRBV7-6
D: TRBD2
J: TRBJ2-1
DNA: TGTGCCAGCAGCCCGCGACTAGCGGAGGACCTTAGGAATGAGCAGTTCTTC
CDR3: CASSPRLAEDLRNEQFF

size: few
V: TRBV14
D: .
J: TRBJ2-1
DNA: TGTGCCAGCAGCCAGAGGATTGAGCAGTTCTTC
CDR3: CASSQRIEQFF

size: .
V: TRBV7-9
D: .
J: TRBJ2-7
DNA: TGTGCCAGCAGCTTAGGGACAGTGCAGTACTTC
CDR3: CASSLGTVQYF

size: many
V: TRBV19
D: .
J: TRBJ2-2
DNA: TGTGCCAGTAGTGTCATTGGGGAGCTGTTTTTT
CDR3: CASSVIGELFF

size: .
V: TRBV7-2
D: TRBD2
J: TRBJ2-1
DNA: TGTGCCAGCAGCTTAGCCCCTCGACTAGCAGTTGTGGGTAATGAGCAGTTCTTC
CDR3: CASSLAPRLAVVGNEQFF

size: .
V: TRBV11-2
D: .
J: TRBJ1-1
DNA: TGTGCCAGCAGCTTAGTTCAGGCACCAGCTTTCTTT
CDR3: CASSLVQAPAFF

size: once
V: TRBV11-2
D: TRBD1
J: TRBJ1-2
DNA: TGTGCCAGCAGCTCCCGACAGGGGGAGGATGGCTACACCTTC
CDR3: CASSSRQGEDGYTF

size: .
V: TRBV7-6
D: TRBD1
J: TRBJ1-4
DNA: TGTGCCAGCAGCTTGGGCCGGGCCTTACAGGGGACAGATGGAAAACTGTTTTTT
CDR3: CASSLGRALQGTDGKLFF

size: .
V: TRBV30
D: .
J: TRBJ1-3
DNA: TGTGCCTGGACAGGGGTTTTCTCTGGAAACACCATATATTTT
CDR3: CAWTGVFSGNTIYF

size: .
V: TRBV9
D: TRBD1
J: TRBJ1-4
DNA: TGTGCCAGCAGCGTTTTGGCCACAGGGGGCGTAAATGAAAAACTGTTTTTT
CDR3: CASSVLATGGVNEKLFF

size: .
V: TRBV5-1
D: .
J: TRBJ1-4
DNA: TGCGCCAGCAGCCGGGACTCAACTAATGAAAAACTGTTTTTT
CDR3: CASSRDSTNEKLFF

size: .
V: TRBV24-1
D: TRBD2
J: TRBJ2-7
DNA: TGTGCCACCAGTGGAACGACTAGCGGGGACTCCTACGAGCAGTACTTC
CDR3: CATSGTTSGDSYEQYF

size: .
V: TRBV7-8
D: TRBD2
J: TRBJ2-7
DNA: TGTGCCAGCAGCCTCGCGGGAGCTTATTTC
CDR3: CASSLAGAYF

size: .
V: TRBV7-9
D: TRBD1
J: TRBJ1-2
DNA: TGTGCCAGCAGCTTCTACAGGGGCACCCTTGATGGCTACACCTTC
CDR3: CASSFYRGTLDGYTF

size: .
V: TRBV5-1
D: .
J: TRBJ2-2
DNA: TGCGCCAGCAGCTTCAGTGTTTCTGGCGGGGAGCTGTTTTTT
CDR3: CASSFSVSGGELFF

size: once
V: TRBV21-1
D: .
J: TRBJ1-5
DNA: TGTGCCAGCAGCAAAGAAAGGGGAGGTTATCAGCCCCAGCATTTT
CDR3: CASSKERGGYQPQHF

size: .
V: TRBV5-1
D: .
J: TRBJ2-2
DNA: TGCGCCAGCAGCCGCCGACTAGGGGACACCGGGGAGCTGTTTTTT
CDR3: CASSRRLGDTGELFF

size: .
V: TRBV18
D: TRBD1
J: TRBJ2-2
DNA: TGTGCCAGCTCACCCGGGACAGACCTCACCGGGGAGCTGTTTTTT
CDR3: CASSPGTDLTGELFF

size: .
V: TRBV29-1
D: .
J: TRBJ1-2
DNA: TGCAGCGTTGAGGCAGGGCCCTATGGCTACACCTTC
CDR3: CSVEAGPYGYTF

size: .
V: TRBV2
D: TRBD1
J: TRBJ2-3
DNA: TGTGCCAGCAGGCAGGACAGGGGGAGGCCAGATACGCAGTATTTT
CDR3: CASRQDRGRPDTQYF

size: .
V: TRBV5-1
D: TRBD2
J: TRBJ2-3
DNA: TGCGCCAGCAGCTCTGCTAGCGGGAGCACAGATACGCAGTATTTT
CDR3: CASSSASGSTDTQYF

size: .
V: TRBV4-1
D: .
J: TRBJ1-2
DNA: TGCGCCAGCAGCCAGCCATCAGAGGGCAGCTACACCTTC
CDR3: CASSQPSEGSYTF

size: .
V: TRBV29-1
D: TRBD2
J: TRBJ2-3
DNA: TGCAGCGTCCAGCGGGAGTTGGGCACAGATACGCAGTATTTT
CDR3: CSVQRELGTDTQYF

size: .
V: TRBV6-5
D: TRBD2
J: TRBJ2-1
DNA: TGTGCCAGCAGGTACCAAATAGCGGGACGAAATGAGCAGTTCTTC
CDR3: CASRYQIAGRNEQFF

size: .
V: TRBV12-3/TRBV12-4
D: TRBD2
J: TRBJ2-3
DNA: TGTGCCATCGAACTAGCGGCCACAGATACGCAGTATTTT
CDR3: CAIELAATDTQYF

size: once
V: TRBV24-1
D: TRBD1
J: TRBJ2-3
DNA: TGTGCCACCAGTGACTACGGACAGGGAGGCACAGATACGCAGTATTTT
CDR3: CATSDYGQGGTDTQYF

size: .
V: TRBV9
D: .
J: TRBJ1-1
DNA: TGTGCCAGCAGCGTCTCCGGGAAGAACACTGAAGCTTTCTTT
CDR3: CASSVSGKNTEAFF

size: .
V: TRBV28
D: TRBD1
J: TRBJ1-4
DNA: TGTGCCAGCAGAGGGACAGCTAATGAAAAACTGTTTTTT
CDR3: CASRGTANEKLFF

size: many
V: TRBV9
D: TRBD2
J: TRBJ2-3
DNA: TGTGCCAGCAGCTCCGAGGGACTATCTAGCACAGATACGCAGTATTTT
CDR3: CASSSEGLSSTDTQYF

size: .
V: TRBV28
D: .
J: TRBJ1-2
DNA: TGTGCCAGCAGTTTAGGAGGACGGAAGGGCTACACCTTC
CDR3: CASSLGGRKGYTF

size: .
V: TRBV6-5
D: TRBD2
J: TRBJ2-1
DNA: TGTGCCAGCAAGGCTAGCGGTATCGGGAATGAGCAGTTCTTC
CDR3: CASKASGIGNEQFF

size: .
V: TRBV5-1
D: .
J: TRBJ2-3
DNA: TGCGCCAGCAGCCCCGCCGGAGCGGCAGTTAGCACAGATACGCAGTATTTT
CDR3: CASSPAGAAVSTDTQYF

size: .
V: TRBV7-9
D: .
J: TRBJ2-1
DNA: TGTGCCAGCAGCCCTGTTTACAATGAGCAGTTCTTC
CDR3: CASSPVYNEQFF

size: .
V: TRBV7-7
D: TRBD1
J: TRBJ2-1
DNA: TGTGCCAGCAGCCGGGACAGGGGGGGCAATGAGCAGTTCTTC
CDR3: CASSRDRGGNEQFF

size: .
V: TRBV6-5
D: TRBD1
J: TRBJ1-5
DNA: TGTGCCAGCAGTAAGGACAGGGGGAATCAGCCCCAGCATTTT
CDR3: CASSKDRGNQPQHF

size: few
V: TRBV24-1
D: TRBD2
J: TRBJ2-2
DNA: TGTGCCACCGGGGGCGGGAGGGCCGATACCGGGGAGCTGTTTTTT
CDR3: CATGGGRADTGELFF

size: .
V: TRBV18
D: TRBD1
J: TRBJ2-7
DNA: TGTGCCAGCTCATCTCTAGCAGGGGGCTTCAGCTCCTACGAGCAGTACTTC
CDR3: CASSSLAGGFSSYEQYF

size: few
V: TRBV4-3
D: .
J: TRBJ1-1
DNA: TGCGCCAGCAGCCAACAGGGTTTGGACACTGAAGCTTTCTTT
CDR3: CASSQQGLDTEAFF

size: few
V: TRBV9
D: .
J: TRBJ2-2
DNA: TGTGCCAGCACCAGCAGGGGTAGCAGGGTTAACACCGGGGAGCTGTTTTTT
CDR3: CASTSRGSRVNTGELFF

size: once
V: TRBV10-3
D: .
J: TRBJ1-1
DNA: TGTGCCATCAGTGAGATGGGGGGAGACGGCACTGAAGCTTTCTTT
CDR3: CAISEMGGDGTEAFF

size: .
V: TRBV3-1/TRBV3-2
D: TRBD2
J: TRBJ2-3
DNA: TGTGCCAGCAGCCCTAGGACTAGCGGGGGAACAGATACGCAGTATTTT
CDR3: CASSPRTSGGTDTQYF

size: .
V: TRBV29-1
D: .
J: TRBJ1-4
DNA: TGCAGCGTTCGCAGCCAGCCGGGGGAAAAACTGTTTTTT
CDR3: CSVRSQPGEKLFF

size: few
V: TRBV28
D: .
J: TRBJ1-2
DNA: TGTGCCAGCAGTTTATCCCCGGACTTGTTGGATGGCTACACCTTC
CDR3: CASSLSPDLLDGYTF

size: .
V: TRBV13
D: TRBD1
J: TRBJ1-1
DNA: TGTGCCAGCAGCTTGGACAGGGTGGGCTCCGGCGCTGAAGCTTTCTTT
CDR3: CASSLDRVGSGAEAFF

size: .
V: TRBV24-1
D: TRBD1
J: TRBJ2-3
DNA: TGTGCCACCAGTGAAAGGGACAGGGTCACAGATACGCAGTATTTT
CDR3: CATSERDRVTDTQYF

size: .
V: TRBV27
D: .
J: TRBJ2-7
DNA: TGTGCCAGCAGTTTACGAACAGGGAGGGAGCACGAGCAGTACTTC
CDR3: CASSLRTGREHEQYF

size: .
V: TRBV5-4
D: TRBD1
J: TRBJ2-7
DNA: TGTGCCAGCAGCTTAAGGGGGCACCCCTACGAGCAGTACTTC
CDR3: CASSLRGHPYEQYF

size: .
V: TRBV9
D: .
J: TRBJ2-2
DNA: TGTGCCAGCAGCGTATCTAAATATGCAGGGTTGACCTTGCCTCCAAACACCGGGGAGCTGTTTTTT
CDR3: CASSVSKYAGLTLPPNTGELFF

size: .
V: TRBV3-1/TRBV3-2
D: .
J: TRBJ2-3
DNA: TGTGCCAGCAGCCAAGTGAGCGGGCGAGATACGCAGTATTTT
CDR3: CASSQVSGRDTQYF

size: once
V: TRBV3-1/TRBV3-2
D: TRBD2
J: TRBJ2-1
DNA: TGTGCCAGCAGCCGAAGCGCGGGAGGGCTCAATGAGCAGTTCTTC
CDR3: CASSRSAGGLNEQFF